This entry lists 25 T cell receptor beta chains sequenced from one sample in a study of blood T cells in healthy people across ages. A second 7 to 11 cycle PCR used barcoded and J-beta primers. TCRdb redid the calling of the 5' RACE reads with MiXCR, one entry per CDR3 protein. The table records around 790,000 distinct CDR3 sequences, roughly 44% of them present only once. The sample was blood. These receptor sequences come from a man in his sixties in good health.

This chain joins TRBV12-3 or TRBV12-4 and TRBJ2-5; 10 bases align to TRBD1. The ends lost 5 bases at V and 5 bases at J; junction bases unmatched: 8. There are 15 residues in the CDR3. This CDR3 is CASSPRDRGRETQYF. CDR3 in DNA: TGTGCCAGCAGTCCCCGGGACAGGGGTCGTGAGACCCAGTACTTC.

This clonotype appeared a single time. A much larger clone differs from this one at a single base, so this may be a read error. This sequence joins TRBV28 and TRBJ2-1; D gene unclear. With 11 bases removed from V and 0 bases from J, the gap between germline ends came to 17 bases. The germline V gene has CDR1 MDHEN and CDR2 SYDVKM. This CDR3 is built from 15 residues. In DNA, the CDR3 is TGTGCCGGTATAGCTGGAGATTGCTCCTACAATGAGCAGTTCTTC. The encoded protein is CAGIAGDCSYNEQFF.

The chain uses TRBV5-1 and TRBJ1-1, with 7 bases matching TRBD1. CDR3 length: 15 amino acids. After removal of 5 bases from V and 1 base from J, the junction contained 8 bases not matched to a gene. Germline V CDR1 and CDR2: SGHRS, YFSETQ. The DNA of the CDR3 is TGCGCCAGCAGGCGGACGACAGGGACGAACACTGAAGCTTTCTTT. Translated, it gives CASRRTTGTNTEAFF.

The chain links TRBV3-1 to TRBJ2-3; no clear D. Trimming pared 0 bases from V and 0 bases from J, leaving 7 bases between. The CDR3 runs 15 residues. Germline values: CDR1 LGHDT, CDR2 YNNKEL (reference sequence). CDR3 DNA: TGTGCCAGCAGCCAAGACGGTGACAGCACAGATACGCAGTATTTT. Protein product: CASSQDGDSTDTQYF.

The sample holds many counts of this clonotype. V usage is TRBV15 and J usage is TRBJ1-5; D is unresolved. The CDR3 runs 15 residues. V was cut by 0 bases and J by 7 bases, with 13 bases left in between. In germline, CDR1 is LNHNV, CDR2 YYDKDF (reference sequence). The CDR3 spells CATSRDPSSEQPQHF. The CDR3 nucleotides are TGTGCCACCAGCAGAGATCCCTCCTCGGAACAGCCCCAGCATTTT.

The V and J genes are TRBV7-9 and TRBJ1-2; a weak D match, TRBD1 (5 bases). V shed 3 bases and J shed 9 bases, with 11 bases lying between them. Germline CDR1 SEHNR, CDR2 FQNEAQ (reference sequence). The CDR3 covers 12 residues. The CDR3 bases are TGTGCCAGCAGCTTTGAGGGGAGGAGCTACACCTTC. It yields the protein CASSFEGRSYTF.

The CDR3 DNA reads as TGCGCCAGCAGCGAAGGACAGGTCGGGGAGACCCAGTACTTC. This sequence encodes CASSEGQVGETQYF. The chain joins TRBV5-1 to TRBJ2-5, with TRBD1 matching 7 bases. The CDR3 extends over 14 amino acids. Looked up from germline, CDR1 is SGHRS and CDR2 is YFSETQ. The V gene end was trimmed by 4 bases and the J gene end by 5 bases; junction bases not matched to a gene: 8.

This chain connects TRBV6-2 or TRBV6-3 to TRBJ2-7, with no clear D. The J call is uncertain, as TRBJ2-4 better fits the DNA end. CDR1 MNHEY and CDR2 SVGEGT come from the germline V gene. This CDR3 spans 15 amino acids. The CDR3: CASSSGPRYPDIQYF. The CDR3 DNA sequence: TGTGCCAGCAGTTCGGGCCCTCGGTATCCCGACATTCAGTACTTC.

V is TRBV7-2 and J is TRBJ2-2; 11 bases are shared with TRBD1. V gave up 5 bases and J gave up 5 bases; unmatched junction bases: 4. Germline assignment: CDR1 SGHTA and CDR2 FQGNSA. The CDR3 runs to 15 residues. Here the CDR3 reads CASSNGQGATGELFF. In DNA, the CDR3 is TGTGCCAGCAGCAACGGACAGGGGGCGACCGGGGAGCTGTTTTTT.

This sequence joins TRBV2 and TRBJ2-7, with D possibly matching TRBD1 (7 bases). Germline-derived CDR1 and CDR2 are SNHLY and FYNNEI. The CDR3 runs 14 residues. The V and J ends lost 5 bases and 3 bases respectively, with 14 bases between them. The CDR3 here is CASSSGQEGYEQYF. CDR3 DNA: TGTGCCAGCAGTTCCGGACAGGAGGGCTACGAGCAGTACTTC.

The genes are TRBV20-1 and TRBJ2-1, with D possibly being TRBD1 (5 bases). The J call could be wrong; TRBJ2-7 is a better fit for the DNA end. Germline loops: CDR1 DFQATT, CDR2 SNEGSKA (reference sequence). CDR3 size: 13 residues. The CDR3 DNA follows: TGCAGTGCTTACAACCGGTGGCAGGGCGAGCAGTACTTC. This translates into CSAYNRWQGEQYF.

The CDR3 spells CSARAAGFPDTQYF. DNA for the CDR3: TGCAGTGCTAGGGCAGCGGGGTTCCCAGATACGCAGTATTTT. The chain has TRBV20-1 and TRBJ2-3, with 7 positions matching TRBD2. This CDR3 contains 14 residues. The J segment lost 4 bases and the V segment lost 3 bases, leaving 7 bases of the junction unmatched. Germline V gene data show CDR1 as DFQATT and CDR2 as SNEGSKA (reference sequence).

The V call is TRBV7-9, the J call TRBJ2-2; possible D gene TRBD1, 6 bases. The CDR3 is 16 amino acids. In germline, CDR1 is SEHNR, CDR2 FQNEAQ (reference sequence). V was shortened by 5 bases and J by 0 bases, with 13 bases between the two germline ends. The CDR3 loop is CASSDTGKTNTGELFF. As DNA, the CDR3 is TGTGCCAGCAGCGACACAGGGAAAACGAACACCGGGGAGCTGTTTTTT.

The table lists this clonotype with a few counts. CDR3 sequence (DNA): TGTGCCAGCAGTGCTGCGGGACAGTATGTGGAGACCCAGTACTTC. It yields the protein CASSAAGQYVETQYF. The gene calls are TRBV7-9 and TRBJ2-5; weak D call: TRBD1 (7 bases). Trimming removed 6 bases at V and 5 bases at J, with 19 bases between. The germline V gene encodes CDR1 SEHNR and CDR2 FQNEAQ (reference sequence). The CDR3 spans 15 residues.

In this sample, this clonotype turned up a few times. This chain connects TRBV9 to TRBJ2-3; the match to TRBD2 covers 7 bases. CDR3 length equals 16 residues. The ends lost 3 bases at V and 2 bases at J; junction bases unmatched: 9. Germline-derived CDR1 and CDR2 are SGDLS and YYNGEE. The DNA for the CDR3 is TGTGCCAGCAGCGAGGCAACACTAGCGAACACAGATACGCAGTATTTT. Translated, it gives CASSEATLANTDTQYF.

With regard to this clonotype: A read error may produce the germline difference seen at one junction end. The rearrangement uses TRBV7-9 and TRBJ2-3; a weak D match, TRBD1 (6 bases). The CDR3 has 15 residues. Germline V gene lookup returns CDR1 SEHNR and CDR2 FQNEAQ (reference sequence). CDR3 DNA: TGTGCCAGCAGCCTAGCCACAGGGATCCCAGATACGCAGTATTTT. Residues: CASSLATGIPDTQYF. Drawing the rest from reference TRBV7-9 and TRBJ2-3, the complete variable domain is DTGVSQNPRHKITKRGQNVTFRCDPISEHNRLYWYRQTLGQGPEFLTYFQNEAQLEKSRLLSDRFSAERPKGSFSTLEIQRTEQGDSAMYLCASSLATGIPDTQYFGPGTRLTVL.

The CDR3 loop is CASRRAGTGSEKLFF. In nucleotides, the CDR3 is TGTGCCAGCAGGCGAGCCGGGACAGGGAGTGAAAAACTGTTTTTT. This sequence joins TRBV12-3 or TRBV12-4 and TRBJ1-4, with 9 positions matching TRBD1. V trimming: 6 bases; J trimming: 7 bases; junction bases outside the gene matches: 9. The CDR3 is 15 residues long.

The chain recombines TRBV7-2 with TRBJ2-1, with D uncertain. The CDR3 length is 15 residues. Deletions cut 5 bases from V and 2 bases from J, with 13 bases between. CDR1 and CDR2 (germline): SGHTA, FQGNSA. For the CDR3, the DNA is TGTGCCAGCAGCCAGGCAGGTGGCCCCTACAATGAGCAGTTCTTC. This encodes CASSQAGGPYNEQFF.

V gene TRBV7-2 combines with J gene TRBJ2-1; 8 nucleotides line up with TRBD2. Germline V gene lookup returns CDR1 SGHTA and CDR2 FQGNSA. Trimming at V came to 5 bases and at J to 5 bases, leaving 8 bases not matched to a gene. This CDR3 region has 15 residues. The CDR3 spells CASSALEAGDNEQFF. The DNA of the CDR3 is TGTGCCAGCAGCGCCCTAGAAGCGGGGGACAATGAGCAGTTCTTC.

As concerns this clonotype: A much larger clone differs from this one at a single base, so this may be a read error. In DNA, the CDR3 is TGTGCCAGCGGTGAGAGGGGACAGCAACCTTACGAGCAGTACTTC. Its translation: CASGERGQQPYEQYF. The V and J genes are TRBV10-3 and TRBJ2-7, with TRBD1 matching over 7 bases. The V and J ends lost 10 bases and 4 bases, in that order; junction bases with no gene match: 16. Per germline, CDR1 ENHRY and CDR2 SYGVKD. This CDR3 is built from 15 residues.

This clonotype showed up just a few times. This chain links TRBV29-1 with TRBJ2-5, with D uncertain. The J call may be in error: the DNA end matches TRBJ2-7 better. The CDR3 runs 14 residues. CDR1 and CDR2 (germline): SQVTM, ANQGSEA. The CDR3: CSVEDQVNQYEQYF. The CDR3 bases are TGCAGCGTTGAAGATCAGGTCAACCAGTACGAGCAGTACTTC.

This clonotype was seen a few times. The chain combines TRBV20-1 with TRBJ2-7, with D tentatively TRBD2 (6 bases). The CDR3 consists of 14 residues. Trimming cost V 0 bases and J 2 bases, with 11 bases left between them. Germline V gene sequence: CDR1 DFQATT, CDR2 SNEGSKA (reference sequence). CDR3 in amino acids: CSARDLGTAYEQYF. The CDR3 DNA sequence: TGCAGTGCTAGAGATTTGGGGACTGCCTACGAGCAGTACTTC.

This rearrangement joins TRBV20-1 to TRBJ2-1, with 11 bases aligning to TRBD2. The CDR3 spans 16 residues. Germline values: CDR1 DFQATT, CDR2 SNEGSKA (reference sequence). After removal of 0 bases from V and 4 bases from J, the junction contained 5 bases not matched to a gene. CDR3: CSARDYVAGGYNEQFF. The CDR3 region has the DNA TGCAGTGCTAGAGATTATGTAGCGGGGGGGTACAATGAGCAGTTCTTC.

This chain links TRBV14 with TRBJ1-2, with 7 nucleotides matching TRBD1. Germline CDR1 reads SGHDN; CDR2 reads FVKESK. This CDR3 has 14 residues. The J segment lost 5 bases and the V segment lost 4 bases, leaving 7 bases of the junction unmatched. DNA for the CDR3: TGTGCCAGCAGCCCGCGGGGGACAGCTTATGGCTACACCTTC. It is translated as CASSPRGTAYGYTF.

The chain combines TRBV12-3 or TRBV12-4 with TRBJ1-2; possible D gene TRBD1, 6 bases. V gave up 6 bases and J gave up 7 bases, with 15 bases separating them. The CDR3 loop spans 13 amino acids. The CDR3 protein is CASSAGQPFGYTF. The CDR3 nucleotides are TGTGCCAGCAGCGCCGGACAGCCCTTTGGCTACACCTTC.